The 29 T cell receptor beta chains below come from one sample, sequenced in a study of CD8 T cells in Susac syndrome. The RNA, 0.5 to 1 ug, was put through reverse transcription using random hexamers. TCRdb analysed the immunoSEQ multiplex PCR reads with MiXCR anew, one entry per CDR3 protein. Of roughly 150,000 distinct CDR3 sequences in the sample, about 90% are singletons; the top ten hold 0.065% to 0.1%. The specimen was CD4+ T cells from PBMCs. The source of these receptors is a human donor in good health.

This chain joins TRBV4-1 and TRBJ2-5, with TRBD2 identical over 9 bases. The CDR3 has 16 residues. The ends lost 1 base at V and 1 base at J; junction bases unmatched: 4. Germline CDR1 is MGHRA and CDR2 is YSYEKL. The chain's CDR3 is CASSQVLGLAQETQYF. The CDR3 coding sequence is TGCGCCAGCAGCCAAGTACTGGGACTAGCCCAAGAGACCCAGTACTTC.

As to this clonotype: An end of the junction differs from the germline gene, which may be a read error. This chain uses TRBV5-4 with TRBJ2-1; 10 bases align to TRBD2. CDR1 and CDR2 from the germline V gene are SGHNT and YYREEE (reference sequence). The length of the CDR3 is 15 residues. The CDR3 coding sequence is TGTGCCAGCAGCTTTAGCGGGGGGCAGTACAATGAGCCGTTCTTC. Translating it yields CASSFSGGQYNEPFF.

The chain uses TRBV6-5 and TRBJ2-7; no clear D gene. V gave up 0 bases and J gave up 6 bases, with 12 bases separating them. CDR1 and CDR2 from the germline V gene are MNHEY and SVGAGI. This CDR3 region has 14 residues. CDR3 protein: CASSYSKVFVEQYF. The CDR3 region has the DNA TGTGCCAGCAGTTACTCAAAAGTTTTTGTCGAGCAGTACTTC.

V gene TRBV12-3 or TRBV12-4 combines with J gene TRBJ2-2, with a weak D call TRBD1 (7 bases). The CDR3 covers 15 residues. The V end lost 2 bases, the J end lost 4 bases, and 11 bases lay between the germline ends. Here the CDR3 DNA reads TGTGCCAGCAGTTTAAGGCAGGGGGGCACCGGGGAGCTGTTTTTT. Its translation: CASSLRQGGTGELFF.

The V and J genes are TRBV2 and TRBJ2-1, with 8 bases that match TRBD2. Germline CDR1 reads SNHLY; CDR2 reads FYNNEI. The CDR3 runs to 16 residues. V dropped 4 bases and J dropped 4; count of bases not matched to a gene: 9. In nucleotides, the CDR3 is TGTGCCAGCAGTGTCGGGGGGGGCGCCACTTACAATGAGCAGTTCTTC. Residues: CASSVGGGATYNEQFF.

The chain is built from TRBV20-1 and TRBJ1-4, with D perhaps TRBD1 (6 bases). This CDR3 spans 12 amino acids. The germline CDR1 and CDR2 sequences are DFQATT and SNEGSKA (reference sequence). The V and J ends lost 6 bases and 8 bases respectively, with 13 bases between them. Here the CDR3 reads CSAAGVGEKLFF. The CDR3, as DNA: TGCAGTGCCGCAGGGGTAGGAGAAAAACTGTTTTTT.

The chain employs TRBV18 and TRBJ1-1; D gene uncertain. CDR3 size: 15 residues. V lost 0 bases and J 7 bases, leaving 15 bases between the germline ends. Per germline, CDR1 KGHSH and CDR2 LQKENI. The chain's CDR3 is CASSPPTTPQGEAFF. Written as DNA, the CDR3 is TGTGCCAGCTCACCACCAACGACCCCTCAAGGTGAAGCTTTCTTT.

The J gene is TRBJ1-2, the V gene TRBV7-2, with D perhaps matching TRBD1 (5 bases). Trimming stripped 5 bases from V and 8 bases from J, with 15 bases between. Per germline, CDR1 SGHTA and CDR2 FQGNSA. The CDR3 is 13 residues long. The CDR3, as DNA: TGTGCCAGCAGCCTACCGGGGACCGTGGGCTACACCTTC. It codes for CASSLPGTVGYTF.

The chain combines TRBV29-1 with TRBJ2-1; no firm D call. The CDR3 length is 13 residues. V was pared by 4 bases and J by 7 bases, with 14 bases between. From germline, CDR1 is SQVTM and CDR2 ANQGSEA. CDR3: CSVALRAKNEQFF. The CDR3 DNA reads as TGCAGCGTTGCCCTTCGAGCTAAGAATGAGCAGTTCTTC.

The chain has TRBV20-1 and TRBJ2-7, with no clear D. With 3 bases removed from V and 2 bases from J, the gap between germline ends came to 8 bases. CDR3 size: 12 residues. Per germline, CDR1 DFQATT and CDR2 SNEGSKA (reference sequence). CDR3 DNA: TGCAGTGCTAGGGCCAGCCCCTACGAGCAGTACTTC. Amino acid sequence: CSARASPYEQYF.

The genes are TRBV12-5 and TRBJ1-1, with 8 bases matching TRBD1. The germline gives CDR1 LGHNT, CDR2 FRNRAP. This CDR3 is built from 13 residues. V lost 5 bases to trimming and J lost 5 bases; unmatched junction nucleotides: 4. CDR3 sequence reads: CASGDRGTTEAFF. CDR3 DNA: TGTGCTAGTGGTGACAGGGGTACAACTGAAGCTTTCTTT.

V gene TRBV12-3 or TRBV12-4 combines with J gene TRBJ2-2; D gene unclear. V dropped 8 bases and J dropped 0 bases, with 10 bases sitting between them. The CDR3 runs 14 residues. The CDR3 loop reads CASHYGTNTGELFF. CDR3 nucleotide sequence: TGTGCCAGCCACTACGGAACGAACACCGGGGAGCTGTTTTTT.

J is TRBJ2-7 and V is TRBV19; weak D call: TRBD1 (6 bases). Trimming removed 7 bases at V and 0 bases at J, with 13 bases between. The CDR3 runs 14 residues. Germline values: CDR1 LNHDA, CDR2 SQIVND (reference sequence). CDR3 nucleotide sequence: TGTGCCAGTACCACGCAGGGGAGCTCCTACGAGCAGTACTTC. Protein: CASTTQGSSYEQYF. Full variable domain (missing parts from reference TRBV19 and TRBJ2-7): DGGITQSPKYLFRKEGQNVTLSCEQNLNHDAMYWYRQDPGQGLRLIYYSQIVNDFQKGDIAEGYSVSREKKESFPLTVTSAQKNPTAFYLCASTTQGSSYEQYFGPGTRLTVT.

CDR3 sequence: CASSANYRVSNTGELFF. Written as DNA, the CDR3 is TGTGCCAGCAGTGCCAACTACAGGGTATCGAACACCGGGGAGCTGTTTTTT. This chain connects TRBV6-2 or TRBV6-3 to TRBJ2-2, with a possible D match to TRBD1 (6 bases). Trimming stripped 5 bases from V and 0 bases from J, with 16 bases between. CDR1 and CDR2 (germline): MNHEY, SVGEGT. The CDR3 sequence is 17 residues long.

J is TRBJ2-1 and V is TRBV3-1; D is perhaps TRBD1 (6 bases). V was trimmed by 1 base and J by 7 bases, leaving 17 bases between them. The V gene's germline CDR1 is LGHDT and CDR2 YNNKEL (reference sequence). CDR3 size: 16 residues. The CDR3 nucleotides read TGTGCCAGCAGCCAAGCCCCCCAGGGCAGGGGTAATGAGCAGTTCTTC. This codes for CASSQAPQGRGNEQFF.

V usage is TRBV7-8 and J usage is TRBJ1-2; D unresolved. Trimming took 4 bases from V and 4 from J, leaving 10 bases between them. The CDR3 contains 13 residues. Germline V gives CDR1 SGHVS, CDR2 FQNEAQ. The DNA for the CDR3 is TGTGCCAGCAGCTCATATTATTCCTATGGCTACACCTTC. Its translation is CASSSYYSYGYTF.

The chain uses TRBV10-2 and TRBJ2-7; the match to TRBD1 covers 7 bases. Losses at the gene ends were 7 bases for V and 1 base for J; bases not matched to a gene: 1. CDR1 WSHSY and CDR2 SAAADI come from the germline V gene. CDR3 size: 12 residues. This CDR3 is CASTGQSYEQYF. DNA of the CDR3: TGCGCCAGCACGGGACAGTCCTACGAGCAGTACTTC.

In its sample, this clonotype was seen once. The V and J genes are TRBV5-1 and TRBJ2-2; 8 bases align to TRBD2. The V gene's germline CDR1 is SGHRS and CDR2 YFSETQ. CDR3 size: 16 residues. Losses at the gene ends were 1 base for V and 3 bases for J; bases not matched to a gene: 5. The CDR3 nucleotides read TGCGCCAGCAGCTTGAGCGGGGGCTATGACACCGGGGAGCTGTTTTTT. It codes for CASSLSGGYDTGELFF. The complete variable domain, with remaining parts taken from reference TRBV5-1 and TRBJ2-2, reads KAGVTQTPRYLIKTRGQQVTLSCSPISGHRSVSWYQQTPGQGLQFLFEYFSETQRNKGNFPGRFSGRQFSNSRSEMNVSTLELGDSALYLCASSLSGGYDTGELFFGEGSRLTVL.

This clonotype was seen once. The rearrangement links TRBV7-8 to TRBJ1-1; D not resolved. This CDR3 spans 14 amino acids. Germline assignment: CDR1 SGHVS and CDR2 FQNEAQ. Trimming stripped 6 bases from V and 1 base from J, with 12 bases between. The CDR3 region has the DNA TGTGCCAGCAGGGAACAGCGGTCGAACACTGAAGCTTTCTTT. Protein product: CASREQRSNTEAFF.

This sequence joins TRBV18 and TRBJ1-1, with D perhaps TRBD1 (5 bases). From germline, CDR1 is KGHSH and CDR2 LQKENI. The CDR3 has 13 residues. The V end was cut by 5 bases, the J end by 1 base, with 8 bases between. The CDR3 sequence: CASSIGQNTEAFF. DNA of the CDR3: TGTGCCAGCTCAATTGGACAGAACACTGAAGCTTTCTTT.

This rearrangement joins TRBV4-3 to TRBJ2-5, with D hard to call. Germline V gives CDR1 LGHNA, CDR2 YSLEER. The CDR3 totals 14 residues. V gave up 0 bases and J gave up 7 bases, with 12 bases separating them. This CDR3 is CASSQDLQVGTQYF. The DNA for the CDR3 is TGCGCCAGCAGCCAAGATCTTCAGGTGGGGACCCAGTACTTC.

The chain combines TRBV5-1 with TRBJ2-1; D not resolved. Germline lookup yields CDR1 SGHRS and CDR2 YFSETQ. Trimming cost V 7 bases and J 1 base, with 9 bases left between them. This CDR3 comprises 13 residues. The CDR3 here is CASGPRSYNEQFF. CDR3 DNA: TGCGCCAGCGGCCCGAGGTCCTACAATGAGCAGTTCTTC.

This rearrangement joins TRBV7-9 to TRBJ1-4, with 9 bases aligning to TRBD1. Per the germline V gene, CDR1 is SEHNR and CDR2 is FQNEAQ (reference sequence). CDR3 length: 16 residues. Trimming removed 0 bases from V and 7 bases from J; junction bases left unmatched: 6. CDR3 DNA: TGTGCCAGCAGCTTAGCCACAGGGGGCTTGAGTGAAAAACTGTTTTTT. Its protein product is CASSLATGGLSEKLFF.

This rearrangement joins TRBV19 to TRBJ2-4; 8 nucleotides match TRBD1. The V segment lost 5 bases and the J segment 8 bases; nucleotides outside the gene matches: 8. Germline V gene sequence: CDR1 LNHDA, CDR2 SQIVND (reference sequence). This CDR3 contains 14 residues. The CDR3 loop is CASSSQSQGDIQYF. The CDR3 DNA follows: TGTGCCAGTAGTTCCCAATCACAGGGGGACATTCAGTACTTC.

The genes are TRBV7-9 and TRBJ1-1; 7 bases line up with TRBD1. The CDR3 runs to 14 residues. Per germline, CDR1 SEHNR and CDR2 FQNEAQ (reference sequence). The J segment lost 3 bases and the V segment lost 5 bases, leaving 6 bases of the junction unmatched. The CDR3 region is CASSKRGRDTEAFF. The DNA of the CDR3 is TGTGCCAGCAGCAAGAGGGGGCGCGACACTGAAGCTTTCTTT.

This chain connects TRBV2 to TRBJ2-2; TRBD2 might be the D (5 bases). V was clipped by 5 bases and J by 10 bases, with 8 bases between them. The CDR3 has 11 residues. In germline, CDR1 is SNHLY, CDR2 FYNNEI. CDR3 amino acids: CASSPREELFF. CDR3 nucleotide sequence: TGTGCCAGCAGTCCGAGGGAGGAGCTGTTTTTT.

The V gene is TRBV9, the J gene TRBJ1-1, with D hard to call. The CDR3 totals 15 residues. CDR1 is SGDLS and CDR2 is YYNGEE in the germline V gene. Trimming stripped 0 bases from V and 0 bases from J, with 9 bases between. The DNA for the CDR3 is TGTGCCAGCAGCGTAGTAAGTACAGTGAACACTGAAGCTTTCTTT. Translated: CASSVVSTVNTEAFF. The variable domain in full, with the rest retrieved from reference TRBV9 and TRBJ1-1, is DSGVTQTPKHLITATGQRVTLRCSPRSGDLSVYWYQQSLDQGLQFLIQYYNGEERAKGNILERFSAQQFPDLHSELNLSSLELGDSALYFCASSVVSTVNTEAFFGQGTRLTVV.

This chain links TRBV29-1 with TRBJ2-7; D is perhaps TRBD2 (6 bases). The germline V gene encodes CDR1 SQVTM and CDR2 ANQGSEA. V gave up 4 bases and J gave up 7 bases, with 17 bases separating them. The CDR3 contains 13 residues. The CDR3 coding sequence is TGCAGCGTTGGATTTAACGGGGGTAGAGAGCAGTACTTC. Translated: CSVGFNGGREQYF.

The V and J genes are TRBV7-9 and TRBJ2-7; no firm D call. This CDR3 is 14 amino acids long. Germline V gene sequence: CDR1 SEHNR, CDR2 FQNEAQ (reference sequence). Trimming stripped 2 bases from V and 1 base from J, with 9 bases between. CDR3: CASSLMDHSYEQYF. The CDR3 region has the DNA TGTGCCAGCAGCTTAATGGACCATTCCTACGAGCAGTACTTC.